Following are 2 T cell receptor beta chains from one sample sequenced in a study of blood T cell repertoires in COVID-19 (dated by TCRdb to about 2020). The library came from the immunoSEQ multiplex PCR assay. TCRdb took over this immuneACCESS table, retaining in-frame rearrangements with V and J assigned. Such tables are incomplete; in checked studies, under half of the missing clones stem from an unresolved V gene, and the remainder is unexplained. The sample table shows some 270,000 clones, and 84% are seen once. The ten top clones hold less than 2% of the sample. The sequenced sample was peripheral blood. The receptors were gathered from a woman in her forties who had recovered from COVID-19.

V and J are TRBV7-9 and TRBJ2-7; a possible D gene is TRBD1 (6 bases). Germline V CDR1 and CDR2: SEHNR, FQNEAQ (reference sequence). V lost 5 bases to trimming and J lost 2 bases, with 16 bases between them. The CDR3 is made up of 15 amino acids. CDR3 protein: CASSRGQSTPYEQYF. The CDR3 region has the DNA TGTGCCAGCAGCCGAGGACAGTCCACACCCTACGAGCAGTACTTC. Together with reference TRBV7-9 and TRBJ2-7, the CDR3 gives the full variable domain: DTGVSQNPRHKITKRGQNVTFRCDPISEHNRLYWYRQTLGQGPEFLTYFQNEAQLEKSRLLSDRFSAERPKGSFSTLEIQRTEQGDSAMYLCASSRGQSTPYEQYFGPGTRLTVT.

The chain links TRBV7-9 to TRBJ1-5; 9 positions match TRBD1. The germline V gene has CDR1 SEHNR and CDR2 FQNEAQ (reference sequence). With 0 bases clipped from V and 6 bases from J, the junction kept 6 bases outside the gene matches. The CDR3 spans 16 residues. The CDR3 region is CASSLASQGAGQPQHF. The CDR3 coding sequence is TGTGCCAGCAGCTTAGCCTCACAGGGGGCCGGTCAGCCCCAGCATTTT.